The sequence of this TCR beta chain was determined in a study of B cell selection in AIRE deficiency. Only in-frame clones appear in the TCRdb table, and some are missing; sequencing was by immunoSEQ multiplex PCR. This sample carries 750 to 950 clones, roughly 82% of them seen once, and the ten largest clones take roughly 2.5%. Sorting defined conventional CD4 T cells as CD4+CD127+. Points from the study as a whole: About a third of healthy-shared Treg TCRbeta sequences appeared in patient Tconv cells. Shared Treg sequences were biased toward short CDR3s with few non-templated nucleotide insertions.

The V end lost 1 base, the J end lost 4 bases, and 17 bases lay between the germline ends. This CDR3 comprises 18 residues. Germline CDR1 SGHTA, CDR2 FQGNSA. Of note for this clone: Its target is unknown.

The specimen was conventional CD4+ T cells sorted from PBMCs. This TCR was sampled from a human donor with AIRE deficiency. The V call is TRBV7-2, the J call TRBJ1-6; D not resolved. CDR3 DNA: TGTGCCAGCAGCTTAGTTGGTCTCTCTGGGATATATAATTCACCCCTCCACTTT. It specifies CASSLVGLSGIYNSPLHF.